Sequencing of this T cell receptor beta chain was carried out in a study of cytotoxic CD8 clonotypes in ibrutinib-treated CLL. Broader study findings: The study sampled sustained-remission and progressing patients at different times.

Measured with immunoSEQ multiplex PCR; TCRdb has only the in-frame clones, and not every one. In the table there are 53,000 or so clones, 50% to 65% of which are singletons. The V gene lost 0 bases and the J gene lost 8 bases, with 11 bases spanning the gap. The CDR3 is 14 amino acids. In germline, CDR1 is SGHRS, CDR2 YFSETQ. The table lists this clone with a few counts. Its antigen is unidentified. The TCR originated in a human donor with chronic lymphocytic leukemia. This chain uses TRBV5-1 with TRBJ2-2, with D possibly matching TRBD1 (5 bases). Sequencing was performed on PBMCs, taken at disease progression, from a patient treated with ibrutinib. The CDR3 protein is CASSLGQGTGELFF. DNA for the CDR3: TGCGCCAGCAGCTTGGGTCAGGGCACGGGGGAGCTGTTTTTT. Complete variable domain (other parts from reference TRBV5-1 and TRBJ2-2): KAGVTQTPRYLIKTRGQQVTLSCSPISGHRSVSWYQQTPGQGLQFLFEYFSETQRNKGNFPGRFSGRQFSNSRSEMNVSTLELGDSALYLCASSLGQGTGELFFGEGSRLTVL.